The 19 T cell receptor beta chains below come from one sample, sequenced in a study of T cells in Graves' hyperthyroidism and ophthalmopathy. Researchers took RNA transcripts and amplified the TCR beta CDR3 regions from them. HTBI primers were the set used in a first-round RT-PCR of the TCR CDR3. TCRdb re-analysed the multiplex PCR reads in MiXCR, keeping a single row per CDR3 protein. The data contain 270,000 or so distinct CDR3 sequences, roughly 15% of them singletons. The sequencing input was blood. Receptors originate from a woman in her forties or fifties with Graves' hyperthyroidism that later progressed to Graves' ophthalmopathy.

This clonotype was counted at least ten times. The chain is built from TRBV7-8 and TRBJ2-5, with D unclear. Germline CDR1 and CDR2: SGHVS and FQNEAQ. The CDR3 has 13 residues. V was shortened by 3 bases and J by 3 bases, with 8 bases between the two germline ends. The DNA for the CDR3 is TGTGCCAGCAGCTTCGGCCCTAAAGAGACCCAGTACTTC. This codes for CASSFGPKETQYF.

V and J are TRBV11-3 and TRBJ1-1; 8 positions agree with TRBD1. V lost 1 base and J lost 0; bases outside the gene matches: 1. The CDR3 contains 15 residues. Germline loops: CDR1 SGHNT, CDR2 YENEEA. DNA of the CDR3: TGTGCCAGCAGCTTAGGACAGGGGATGAACACTGAAGCTTTCTTT. Amino acids: CASSLGQGMNTEAFF.

This clonotype was picked up many times. V is TRBV10-3 and J is TRBJ2-3; D tentatively fits TRBD1 or TRBD2 (5 bases each). Trimming shortened V by 6 bases and J by 0 bases, and 16 bases separated the two germline ends. The CDR3 covers 16 residues. Germline CDR1 and CDR2: ENHRY and SYGVKD. CDR3 region: CAISLPRDGSTDTQYF. For the CDR3, the DNA is TGTGCCATCAGCCTCCCTCGGGACGGAAGCACAGATACGCAGTATTTT.

This clonotype was counted at least ten times. V is TRBV20-1 and J is TRBJ2-7; 9 bases agree with TRBD1. Germline V gene sequence: CDR1 DFQATT, CDR2 SNEGSKA (reference sequence). The CDR3 totals 13 residues. J gave up 2 bases and V 5 bases, and 4 bases lay outside the gene matches. The CDR3 loop reads CSAQRQGAYEQYF. CDR3 nucleotide sequence: TGCAGTGCTCAACGACAGGGGGCCTACGAGCAGTACTTC.

The rearrangement links TRBV20-1 to TRBJ2-4; 9 bases agree with TRBD2. Losses at the gene ends were 5 bases for V and 3 bases for J; bases not matched to a gene: 14. Germline V lookup: CDR1 DFQATT, CDR2 SNEGSKA (reference sequence). The length of the CDR3 is 17 residues. CDR3 in amino acids: CSAEGVKAGGGKNIQYF. The CDR3 DNA is TGCAGTGCTGAGGGGGTCAAAGCGGGAGGAGGCAAAAACATTCAGTACTTC.

This clonotype occurred a few times. V usage is TRBV20-1 and J usage is TRBJ1-2; tentatively, D is TRBD1 (5 bases). Germline V gene data show CDR1 as DFQATT and CDR2 as SNEGSKA (reference sequence). Trimming took off 2 bases at V and 0 bases at J, with 7 bases between the two ends. CDR3 length: 13 amino acids. CDR3: CSARRGSNYGYTF. The CDR3 region has the DNA TGCAGTGCTAGAAGGGGCTCTAACTATGGCTACACCTTC.

In this sample, this clonotype turned up many times. The CDR3 DNA follows: TGTGCCAGCAGTTTATTTAGTGATGGCTACACCTTC. It yields the protein CASSLFSDGYTF. This chain joins TRBV28 and TRBJ1-2; D unclear. Trimming took 1 base from V and 6 from J, leaving 6 bases between them. The length of the CDR3 is 12 residues. Germline lookup yields CDR1 MDHEN and CDR2 SYDVKM.

This chain connects TRBV20-1 to TRBJ2-3; D gene ambiguous. The CDR3 runs to 16 residues. Germline loops: CDR1 DFQATT, CDR2 SNEGSKA (reference sequence). Trimming left V 0 bases short and J 2 bases short, with 15 bases between. CDR3 protein: CSARDTQLLTTDTQYF. DNA for the CDR3: TGCAGTGCTAGAGATACCCAACTCCTTACCACAGATACGCAGTATTTT.

This clonotype came up many times. The chain uses TRBV7-9 and TRBJ2-2; possibly TRBD1 for D (6 bases). This CDR3 is built from 17 residues. Germline CDR1 is SEHNR and CDR2 is FQNEAQ (reference sequence). The ends were cut back, 8 bases at V and 1 base at J, with 20 bases in the middle. The CDR3 sequence is CASVPESGALNTGELFF. For the CDR3, the DNA is TGTGCCAGCGTACCGGAGTCAGGGGCCTTGAACACCGGGGAGCTGTTTTTT.

This clonotype came up a few times. This chain uses TRBV9 with TRBJ2-3; unclear D gene. Germline V gene lookup returns CDR1 SGDLS and CDR2 YYNGEE. V lost 2 bases to trimming and J lost 0 bases, with 7 bases between them. This CDR3 has 14 residues. DNA for the CDR3: TGTGCCAGCAGCGTGGTCGGTAGCACAGATACGCAGTATTTT. Protein product: CASSVVGSTDTQYF.

This clonotype came up many times. This chain links TRBV12-3 or TRBV12-4 with TRBJ2-5; D gene ambiguous. The CDR3 runs 15 residues. V was shortened by 2 bases and J by 5 bases, with 15 bases between the two germline ends. The CDR3 protein is CASSLYGLEGETQYF. The DNA of the CDR3 is TGTGCCAGCAGTTTATATGGTCTTGAAGGGGAGACCCAGTACTTC.

This clonotype was detected ten times or more. The gene calls are TRBV11-2 and TRBJ2-7; D remains unclear. The CDR3 totals 15 residues. Germline V lookup: CDR1 SGHAT, CDR2 FQNNGV. Trimming left V 3 bases short and J 5 bases short, with 17 bases between. The CDR3 DNA follows: TGTGCCAGCAGCTTGAATGCGTTCTTAGTTGACGAGCAGTACTTC. Its translation is CASSLNAFLVDEQYF.

Regarding this clonotype: Without the conserved terminal phenylalanine or tryptophan, this CDR3 likely stems from a read error. This chain links TRBV10-1 with TRBJ2-2, with D possibly TRBD2 on 5 matching bases. Trimming removed 3 bases from V and 6 bases from J, with 20 bases in between. CDR3 length equals 17 residues. CDR1 is WNHNN, CDR2 SYGVQD, per germline (reference sequence). In DNA, the CDR3 is TGCGCCAGCAGTGAAAAGCGCCCCCGGGAAGGAGCCGGGGAGCTGTTTTTG. Its protein is CASSEKRPREGAGELFL.

This clonotype has a handful of counts. This rearrangement joins TRBV9 to TRBJ1-5; possibly TRBD1 for D (6 bases). V lost 7 bases and J 4 bases, leaving 18 bases between the germline ends. The CDR3 is 15 amino acids. CDR1 SGDLS and CDR2 YYNGEE come from the germline V gene. The CDR3 here is CASRRGGVGNQPQHF. Written as DNA, the CDR3 is TGTGCCAGCCGACGAGGGGGGGTAGGGAATCAGCCCCAGCATTTT.

At least ten counts were recorded for this clonotype. V usage is TRBV2 and J usage is TRBJ1-4; tentative D call: TRBD1 (6 bases). The CDR3 extends over 18 amino acids. V lost 0 bases to trimming and J lost 0 bases, with 14 bases between them. Looked up from germline, CDR1 is SNHLY and CDR2 is FYNNEI. The CDR3 sequence: CASSEAAGVLATNEKLFF. The CDR3 DNA reads TGTGCCAGCAGTGAAGCCGCAGGGGTTCTAGCAACTAATGAAAAACTGTTTTTT.

This clonotype has ten or more counts. The chain carries TRBV28 and TRBJ2-7; D gene uncertain. The V end was cut by 7 bases, the J end by 6 bases, with 13 bases between. CDR1 and CDR2 (germline): MDHEN, SYDVKM. The CDR3 extends over 12 amino acids. In nucleotides, the CDR3 is TGTGCCAGCAAAGGATGGTCTCCCGAGCAGTACTTC. Encoded protein: CASKGWSPEQYF.

The sample holds many counts of this clonotype. The rearrangement links TRBV3-1 to TRBJ2-1; the D gene is possibly TRBD1 (5 bases). V was cut by 0 bases and J by 9 bases, with 9 bases left in between. Germline V lookup: CDR1 LGHDT, CDR2 YNNKEL (reference sequence). This CDR3 comprises 13 residues. CDR3 coding DNA: TGTGCCAGCAGCCAAGACAGGGCTGTTGAGCAGTTCTTC. Its protein is CASSQDRAVEQFF.

In this sample, this clonotype turned up many times. This chain joins TRBV7-9 and TRBJ2-2; possible D gene TRBD2, 5 bases. This CDR3 region has 15 residues. Germline-derived CDR1 and CDR2 are SEHNR and FQNEAQ (reference sequence). The V end was cut by 7 bases, the J end by 1 base, with 13 bases between. This chain's CDR3 is CASTPRSVNTGELFF. The CDR3 nucleotides are TGTGCCAGCACCCCACGTAGCGTGAACACCGGGGAGCTGTTTTTT.

This clonotype was detected ten times or more. The V call is TRBV28, the J call TRBJ2-1; 12 positions match TRBD2. The V gene's germline CDR1 is MDHEN and CDR2 SYDVKM. CDR3 size: 18 residues. Germline trimming cut 0 bases from V and 1 base from J; bases unmatched to any gene: 4. The CDR3 DNA reads TGTGCCAGCAGTTTATGGGGGACTAGCGGGCGTTCCTACAATGAGCAGTTCTTC. Amino acids: CASSLWGTSGRSYNEQFF. The full variable domain, completed using reference TRBV28 and TRBJ2-1, is DVKVTQSSRYLVKRTGEKVFLECVQDMDHENMFWYRQDPGLGLRLIYFSYDVKMKEKGDIPEGYSVSREKKERFSLILESASTNQTSMYLCASSLWGTSGRSYNEQFFGPGTRLTVL.